This TCR beta chain was sequenced in a study of human T cells and chemical hapten exposure. This clonotype was counted a few times. Individual cDNA molecules had unique molecular identifiers attached to them by the library. TCRdb reprocessed the RACE reads via MiXCR and lists one record per CDR3 protein. The table lists 100,000 or so distinct CDR3 sequences, more than 9.5% of them singletons. Time point here: patch test 2, 6 weeks after DPC sensitization. Documented treatment: therapeutic diphenylcyclopropenone sensitization with weekly scalp DPC. Trimming stripped 7 bases from V and 2 bases from J, with 8 bases between. Germline CDR1 is LNHDA and CDR2 is SQIVND (reference sequence). CDR3 length: 12 residues.

This sequence joins TRBV19 and TRBJ1-1, with D unclear. The source of this sequence is a man aged 40-50 years with alopecia areata. Some clones in this sample may be carry-over from other donors' samples. Here the sequenced sample was whole blood, taken in connection with sensitization to the hapten diphenylcyclopropenone (DPC). DNA of the CDR3: TGTGCCAGTAATCACCCCAACACTGAAGCTTTCTTT. This encodes CASNHPNTEAFF. Combining the CDR3 with reference TRBV19 and TRBJ1-1 gives the whole variable domain DGGITQSPKYLFRKEGQNVTLSCEQNLNHDAMYWYRQDPGQGLRLIYYSQIVNDFQKGDIAEGYSVSREKKESFPLTVTSAQKNPTAFYLCASNHPNTEAFFGQGTRLTVV.